This T cell receptor (beta chain) was sequenced during a study of blood T cell repertoires in COVID-19. Germline lookup yields CDR1 SGHDN and CDR2 FVKESK. Trimming pared 4 bases from V and 0 bases from J, leaving 9 bases between. The CDR3 loop spans 14 amino acids. A Seattle source enrolled patients during active infection and followed them longitudinally. Using immunoSEQ multiplex PCR, the repertoire was profiled, and TCRdb retains in-frame clones only, with some absent. The sample holds 200,000 to 250,000 clones, about 86% seen once. The chain combines TRBV14 with TRBJ1-2, with D possibly being TRBD1 (6 bases). The TCR originated in a woman aged 45-60 years with COVID-19, enrolled during active disease. Sample: peripheral blood. Written as DNA, the CDR3 is TGTGCCAGCAGCCCCGGGACATCTAACTATGGCTACACCTTC. As protein: CASSPGTSNYGYTF.